Detailed here is one T cell receptor (beta chain). Trimming took 5 bases from V and 6 from J; bases not matched to a gene: 9. This CDR3 region has 16 residues. Germline CDR1 and CDR2: SGHNT and YYREEE (reference sequence). The data are from a study of shared clonotypes between healthy human individuals. Whole-study context: The people who gave samples were a couple of women and a few men aged 18 to 49. Every donor yielded three CD4 naive, three CD4 memory, two CD8 naive and one CD8 memory plate.

Replicate PCRs for sorted subsets used about 200 ng DNA; this equaled 25,000 to 35,000 T cell genomes. Source study methods: Junction-only sequences without quality scores came from ImmunoSEQ, so filtering differed. Using immunoSEQ multiplex PCR, the repertoire was profiled, and TCRdb retains in-frame clones only, with some absent. V and J calls plus clone size are reproduced from that table; the DNA served to infer D and trimming. This sample has roughly 2.1 million clones, with 85% to 95% found just once. Naive CD8 cells were CD45RO-negative, positively selected for CCR7, excluding terminally differentiated effector memory CD45RA+ cells.

Sequencing was done on a sample of naive CD8+ T cells from PBMCs. The chain combines TRBV5-4 with TRBJ2-2; TRBD2 aligns across 11 bases. The clonotype was recovered from a man between 18 and 29 years old in good health. Some clones in this sample may be carry-over from other donors' samples. The CDR3 sequence is CASREVAGGPAGELFF. As DNA, the CDR3 is TGTGCCAGCAGGGAGGTAGCGGGAGGGCCGGCCGGGGAGCTGTTTTTT.